The sample holds one count of the clone carrying this T cell receptor beta chain. Its antigen is undetermined. Trimming stripped 5 bases from V and 2 bases from J, with 10 bases between. From germline, CDR1 is MGHRA and CDR2 YSYEKL. The CDR3 contains 14 residues. The record originates from a study of T cell responses to AZD1222 COVID-19 vaccine. Study results and caveats: Sampling that yielded the repertoires occurred only after the peak T cell response. Most donors were white British and more were female, and clonal diversity was possibly underestimated. Among AZD1222 vaccinees, only five to seven were seropositive at baseline. Spike-specific TCR breadth and depth both grew after two AZD1222 doses.

Clones were sequenced by immunoSEQ multiplex PCR, and TCRdb holds only the in-frame ones, with some missing. The sample carries more than 150,000 clones, 85% to 95% recorded once. The rearrangement joins TRBV4-1 to TRBJ1-5; D is possibly TRBD1 (6 bases). This clonotype was obtained from an adult who received the AZD1222 COVID-19 vaccine. The starting material was peripheral blood, obtained 28 days after the second AZD1222 dose. DNA of the CDR3: TGCGCCAGCAGCACCCGACAGGGCAATCAGCCCCAGCATTTT. This encodes CASSTRQGNQPQHF.